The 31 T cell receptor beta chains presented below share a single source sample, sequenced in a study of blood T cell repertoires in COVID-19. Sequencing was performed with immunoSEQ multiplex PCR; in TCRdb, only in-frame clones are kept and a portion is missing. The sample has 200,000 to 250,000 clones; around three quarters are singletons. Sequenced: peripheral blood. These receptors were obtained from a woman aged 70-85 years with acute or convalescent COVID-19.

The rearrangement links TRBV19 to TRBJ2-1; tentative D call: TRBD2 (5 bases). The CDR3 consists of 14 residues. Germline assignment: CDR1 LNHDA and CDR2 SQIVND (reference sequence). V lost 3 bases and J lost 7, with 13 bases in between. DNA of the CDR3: TGTGCCAGTAGTATGCCGGGGATGGGAAATGAGCAGTTCTTC. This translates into CASSMPGMGNEQFF.

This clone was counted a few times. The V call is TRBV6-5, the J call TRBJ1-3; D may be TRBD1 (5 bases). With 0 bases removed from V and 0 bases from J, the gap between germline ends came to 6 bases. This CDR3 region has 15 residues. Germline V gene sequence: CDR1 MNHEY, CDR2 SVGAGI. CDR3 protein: CASSYSTVSGNTIYF. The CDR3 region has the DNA TGTGCCAGCAGTTACTCGACAGTCTCTGGAAACACCATATATTTT.

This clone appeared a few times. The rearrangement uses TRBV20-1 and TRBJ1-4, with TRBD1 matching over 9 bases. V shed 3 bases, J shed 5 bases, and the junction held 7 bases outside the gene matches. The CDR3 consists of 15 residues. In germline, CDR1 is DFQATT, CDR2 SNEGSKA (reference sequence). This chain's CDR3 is CSASSPTGGNEKLFF. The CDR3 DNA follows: TGCAGTGCTAGTTCCCCGACAGGGGGAAATGAAAAACTGTTTTTT.

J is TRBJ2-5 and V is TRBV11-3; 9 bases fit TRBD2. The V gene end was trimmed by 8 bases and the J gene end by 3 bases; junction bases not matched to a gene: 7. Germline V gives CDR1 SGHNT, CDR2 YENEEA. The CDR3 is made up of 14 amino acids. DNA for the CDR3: TGTGCCAGCGGGGGGGCTAGCGGGGAAGAGACCCAGTACTTC. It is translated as CASGGASGEETQYF.

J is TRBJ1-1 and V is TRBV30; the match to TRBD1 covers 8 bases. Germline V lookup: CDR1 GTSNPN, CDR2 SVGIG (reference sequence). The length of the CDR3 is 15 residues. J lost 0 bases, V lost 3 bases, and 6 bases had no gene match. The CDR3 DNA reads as TGTGCCTGGAGACGGACAGGGACCATGAACACTGAAGCTTTCTTT. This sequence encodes CAWRRTGTMNTEAFF.

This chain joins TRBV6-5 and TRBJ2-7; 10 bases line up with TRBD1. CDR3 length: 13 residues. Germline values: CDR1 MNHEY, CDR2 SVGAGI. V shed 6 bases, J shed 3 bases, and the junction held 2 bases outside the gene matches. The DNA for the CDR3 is TGTGCCAGCAGGGGACAGGGGATCTACGAGCAGTACGTC. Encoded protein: CASRGQGIYEQYV.

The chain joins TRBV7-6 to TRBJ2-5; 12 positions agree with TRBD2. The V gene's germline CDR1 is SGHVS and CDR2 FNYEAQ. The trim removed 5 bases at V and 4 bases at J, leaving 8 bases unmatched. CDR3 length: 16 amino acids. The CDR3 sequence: CASSARTSGARETQYF. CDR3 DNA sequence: TGTGCCAGCAGCGCCCGGACTAGCGGGGCCAGAGAGACCCAGTACTTC. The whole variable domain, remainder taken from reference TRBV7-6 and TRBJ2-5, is GAGVSQSPRYKVTKRGQDVALRCDPISGHVSLYWYRQALGQGPEFLTYFNYEAQQDKSGLPNDRFSAERPEGSISTLTIQRTEQRDSAMYRCASSARTSGARETQYFGPGTRLLVL.

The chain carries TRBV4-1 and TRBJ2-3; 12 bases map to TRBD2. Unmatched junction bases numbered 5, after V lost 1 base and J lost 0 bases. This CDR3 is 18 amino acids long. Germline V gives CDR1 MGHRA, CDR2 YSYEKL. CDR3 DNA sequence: TGCGCCAGCAGCCAAGGGACTAGCGGGGCAACAAGCACAGATACGCAGTATTTT. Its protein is CASSQGTSGATSTDTQYF.

CDR3 nucleotide sequence: TGCGCCACCACGCGGGGTAGCGAGGGAGATACGCAGTATTTT. Translating it yields CATTRGSEGDTQYF. V is TRBV5-1 and J is TRBJ2-3; D possibly corresponds to TRBD2 (6 bases). V was pared by 9 bases and J by 5 bases, with 19 bases between. Germline CDR1 SGHRS, CDR2 YFSETQ. This CDR3 has 14 amino acids.

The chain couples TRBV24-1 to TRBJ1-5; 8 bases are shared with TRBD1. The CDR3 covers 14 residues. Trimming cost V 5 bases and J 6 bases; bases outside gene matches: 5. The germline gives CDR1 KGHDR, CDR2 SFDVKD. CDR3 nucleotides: TGTGCCACCAGTGCGGACAGGGATGGTCAGCCCCAGCATTTT. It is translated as CATSADRDGQPQHF.

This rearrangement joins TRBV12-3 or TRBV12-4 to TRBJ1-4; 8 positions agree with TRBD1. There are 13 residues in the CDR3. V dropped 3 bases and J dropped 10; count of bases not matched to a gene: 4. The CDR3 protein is CASSFTGQGKLFF. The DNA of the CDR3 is TGTGCCAGCAGTTTTACCGGACAGGGAAAACTGTTTTTT.

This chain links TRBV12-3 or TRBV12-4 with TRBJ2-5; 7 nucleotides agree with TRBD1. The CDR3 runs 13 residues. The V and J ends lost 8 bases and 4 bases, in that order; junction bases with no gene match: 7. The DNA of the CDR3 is TGTGCCAGCCGACGGGACAGTACAGAGACCCAGTACTTC. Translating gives CASRRDSTETQYF.

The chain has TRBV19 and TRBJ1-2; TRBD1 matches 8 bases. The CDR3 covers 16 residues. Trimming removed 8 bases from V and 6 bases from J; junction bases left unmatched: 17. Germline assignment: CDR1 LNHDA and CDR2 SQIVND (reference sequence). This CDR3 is CASGWWTGFVGNGYTF. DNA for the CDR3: TGTGCCAGTGGCTGGTGGACAGGGTTTGTTGGGAATGGCTACACCTTC.

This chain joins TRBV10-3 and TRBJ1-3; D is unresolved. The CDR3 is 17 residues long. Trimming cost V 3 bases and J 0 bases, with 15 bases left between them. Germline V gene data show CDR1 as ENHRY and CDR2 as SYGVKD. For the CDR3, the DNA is TGTGCCATCAGTGACCTTTTAGTTCCTAGCTCTGGAAACACCATATATTTT. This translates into CAISDLLVPSSGNTIYF.

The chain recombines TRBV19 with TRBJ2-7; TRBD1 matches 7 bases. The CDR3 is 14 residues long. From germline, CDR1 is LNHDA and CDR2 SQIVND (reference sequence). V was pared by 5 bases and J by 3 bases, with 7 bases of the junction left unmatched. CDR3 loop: CASSPGTADYEQYF. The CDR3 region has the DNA TGTGCCAGTAGTCCCGGGACAGCCGACTACGAGCAGTACTTC.

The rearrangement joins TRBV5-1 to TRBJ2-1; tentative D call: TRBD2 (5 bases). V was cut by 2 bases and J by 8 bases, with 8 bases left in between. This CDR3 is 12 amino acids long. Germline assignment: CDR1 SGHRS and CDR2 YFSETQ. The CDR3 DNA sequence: TGCGCCAGCAGCTTAGGGAGCCATGAGCAGTTCTTC. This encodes CASSLGSHEQFF. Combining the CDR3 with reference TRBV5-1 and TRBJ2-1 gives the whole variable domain KAGVTQTPRYLIKTRGQQVTLSCSPISGHRSVSWYQQTPGQGLQFLFEYFSETQRNKGNFPGRFSGRQFSNSRSEMNVSTLELGDSALYLCASSLGSHEQFFGPGTRLTVL.

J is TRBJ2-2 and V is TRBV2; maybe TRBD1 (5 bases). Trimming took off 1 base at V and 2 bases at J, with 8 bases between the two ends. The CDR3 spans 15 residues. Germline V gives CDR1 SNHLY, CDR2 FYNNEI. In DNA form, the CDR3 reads TGTGCCAGCAGTGAAGTCCAGGGAAACACCGGGGAGCTGTTTTTT. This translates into CASSEVQGNTGELFF.

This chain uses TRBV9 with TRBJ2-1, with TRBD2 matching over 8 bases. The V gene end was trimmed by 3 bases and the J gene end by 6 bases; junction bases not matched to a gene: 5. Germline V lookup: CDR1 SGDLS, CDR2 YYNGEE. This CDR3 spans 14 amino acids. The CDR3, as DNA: TGTGCCAGCAGCGGACTAGCGACCGGCAATGAGCAGTTCTTC. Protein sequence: CASSGLATGNEQFF.

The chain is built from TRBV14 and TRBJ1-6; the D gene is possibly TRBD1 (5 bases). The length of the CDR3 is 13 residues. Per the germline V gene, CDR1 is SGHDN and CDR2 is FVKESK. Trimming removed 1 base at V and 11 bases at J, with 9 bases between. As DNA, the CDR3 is TGTGCCAGCAGCCAAGTATCGGGGGCACCCCTCCACTTT. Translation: CASSQVSGAPLHF.

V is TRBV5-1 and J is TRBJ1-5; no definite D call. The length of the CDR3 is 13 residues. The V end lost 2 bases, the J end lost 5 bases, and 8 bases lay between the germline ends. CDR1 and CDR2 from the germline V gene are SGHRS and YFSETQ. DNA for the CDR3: TGCGCCAGCAGCTTTGACGGGGATCAGCCCCAGCATTTT. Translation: CASSFDGDQPQHF.

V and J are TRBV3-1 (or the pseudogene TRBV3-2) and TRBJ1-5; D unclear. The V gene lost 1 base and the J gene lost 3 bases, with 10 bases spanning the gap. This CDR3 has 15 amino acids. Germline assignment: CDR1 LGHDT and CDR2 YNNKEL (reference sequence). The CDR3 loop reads CASSQAPGSNQPQHF. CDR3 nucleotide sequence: TGTGCCAGCAGCCAAGCCCCCGGGTCCAATCAGCCCCAGCATTTT.

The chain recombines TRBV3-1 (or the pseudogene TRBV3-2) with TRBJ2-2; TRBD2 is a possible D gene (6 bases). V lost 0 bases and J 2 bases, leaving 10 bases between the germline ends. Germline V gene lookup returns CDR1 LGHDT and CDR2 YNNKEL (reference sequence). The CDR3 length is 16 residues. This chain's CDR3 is CASSQEIAVNTGELFF. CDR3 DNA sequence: TGTGCCAGCAGCCAAGAAATAGCGGTAAACACCGGGGAGCTGTTTTTT.

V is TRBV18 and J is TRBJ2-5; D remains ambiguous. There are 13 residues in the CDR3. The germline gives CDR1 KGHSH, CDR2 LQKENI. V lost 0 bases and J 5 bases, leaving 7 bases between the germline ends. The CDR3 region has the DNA TGTGCCAGCTCACCACCTACCAGGGAGACCCAGTACTTC. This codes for CASSPPTRETQYF. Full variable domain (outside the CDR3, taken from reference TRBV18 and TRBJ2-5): NAGVMQNPRHLVRRRGQEARLRCSPMKGHSHVYWYRQLPEEGLKFMVYLQKENIIDESGMPKERFSAEFPKEGPSILRIQQVVRGDSAAYFCASSPPTRETQYFGPGTRLLVL.

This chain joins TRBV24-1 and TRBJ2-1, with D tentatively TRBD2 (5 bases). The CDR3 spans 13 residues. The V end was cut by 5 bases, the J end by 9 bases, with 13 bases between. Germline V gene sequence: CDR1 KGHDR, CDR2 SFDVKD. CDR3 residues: CATSGNAGGEQFF. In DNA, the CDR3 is TGTGCCACCAGTGGAAATGCAGGAGGTGAGCAGTTCTTC.

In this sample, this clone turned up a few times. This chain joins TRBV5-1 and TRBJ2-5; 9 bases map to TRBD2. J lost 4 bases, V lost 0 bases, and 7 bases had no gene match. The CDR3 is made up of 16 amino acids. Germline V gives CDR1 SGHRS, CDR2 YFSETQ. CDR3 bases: TGCGCCAGCAGCTTGGGGGGCGGGGGGGCCATAGAGACCCAGTACTTC. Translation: CASSLGGGGAIETQYF.

For the CDR3, the DNA is TGTGCCAGCAGCCCAGGACAGGGCGGTAACTATGGCTACACCTTC. Amino acid sequence: CASSPGQGGNYGYTF. The V and J genes are TRBV7-3 and TRBJ1-2; TRBD1 aligns across 8 bases. Trimming cost V 5 bases and J 1 base; bases outside gene matches: 6. Germline-derived CDR1 and CDR2 are SGHTA and FQGTGA. The length of the CDR3 is 15 residues.

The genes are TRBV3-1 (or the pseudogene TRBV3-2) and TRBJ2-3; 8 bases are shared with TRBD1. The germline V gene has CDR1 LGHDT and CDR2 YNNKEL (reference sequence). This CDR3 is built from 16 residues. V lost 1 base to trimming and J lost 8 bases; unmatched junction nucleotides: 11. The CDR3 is CASSQVPGNQGATQYF. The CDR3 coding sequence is TGTGCCAGCAGCCAAGTGCCCGGCAACCAGGGGGCTACGCAGTATTTT.

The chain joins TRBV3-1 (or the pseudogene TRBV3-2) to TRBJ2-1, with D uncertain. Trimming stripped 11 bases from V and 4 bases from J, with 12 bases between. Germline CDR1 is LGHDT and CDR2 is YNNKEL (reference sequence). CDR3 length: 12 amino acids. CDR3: CAVAAPYNEQFF. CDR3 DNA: TGTGCCGTCGCGGCGCCTTACAATGAGCAGTTCTTC.

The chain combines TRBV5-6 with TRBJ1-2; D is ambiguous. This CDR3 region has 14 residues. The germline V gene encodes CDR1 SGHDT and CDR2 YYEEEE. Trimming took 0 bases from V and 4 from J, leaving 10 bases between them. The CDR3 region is CASSLAFVPYGYTF. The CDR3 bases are TGTGCCAGCAGCTTGGCGTTTGTCCCCTATGGCTACACCTTC.

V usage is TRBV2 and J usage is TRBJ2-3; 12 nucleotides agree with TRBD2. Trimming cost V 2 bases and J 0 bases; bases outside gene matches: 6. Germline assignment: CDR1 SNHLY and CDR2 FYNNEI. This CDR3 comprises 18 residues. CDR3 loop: CASSEFRTSGASTDTQYF. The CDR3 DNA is TGTGCCAGCAGTGAATTCCGGACTAGCGGGGCTAGCACAGATACGCAGTATTTT.

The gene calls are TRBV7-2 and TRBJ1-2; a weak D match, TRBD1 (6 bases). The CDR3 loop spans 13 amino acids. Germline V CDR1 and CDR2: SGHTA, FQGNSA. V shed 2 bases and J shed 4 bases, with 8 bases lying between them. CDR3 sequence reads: CASSLIRGYGYTF. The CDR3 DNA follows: TGTGCCAGCAGCTTAATCAGGGGCTATGGCTACACCTTC.